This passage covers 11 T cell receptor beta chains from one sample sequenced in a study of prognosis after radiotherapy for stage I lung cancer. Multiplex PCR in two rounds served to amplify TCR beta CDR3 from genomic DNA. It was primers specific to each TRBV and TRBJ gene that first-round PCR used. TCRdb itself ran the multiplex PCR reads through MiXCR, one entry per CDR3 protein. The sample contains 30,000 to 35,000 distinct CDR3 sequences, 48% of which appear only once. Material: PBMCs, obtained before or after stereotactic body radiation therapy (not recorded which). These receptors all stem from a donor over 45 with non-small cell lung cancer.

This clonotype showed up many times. CDR3 sequence (DNA): TGTGCCTGGAGCCCTCACAGGGAAGAGACCCAGTACTTC. Encoded protein: CAWSPHREETQYF. This chain links TRBV30 with TRBJ2-5, with a possible D match to TRBD1 (6 bases). Looked up from germline, CDR1 is GTSNPN and CDR2 is SVGIG (reference sequence). The CDR3 runs to 13 residues. V was cut by 3 bases and J by 3 bases, with 11 bases left in between.

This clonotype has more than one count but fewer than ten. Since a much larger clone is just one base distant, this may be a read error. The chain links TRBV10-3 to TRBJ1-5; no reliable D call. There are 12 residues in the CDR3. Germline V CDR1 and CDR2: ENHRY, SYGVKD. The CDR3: CAISEGDHPQHF. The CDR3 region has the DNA TGTGCCATCAGTGAAGGAGATCATCCCCAGCATTTT.

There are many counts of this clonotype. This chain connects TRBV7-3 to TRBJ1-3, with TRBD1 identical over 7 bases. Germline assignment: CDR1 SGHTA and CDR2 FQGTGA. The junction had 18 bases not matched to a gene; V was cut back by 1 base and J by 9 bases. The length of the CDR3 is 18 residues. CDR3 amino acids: CASSLKEAGGTLEITIYF. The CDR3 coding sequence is TGTGCCAGCAGCTTAAAAGAGGCAGGGGGAACTCTGGAAATCACCATATATTTT.

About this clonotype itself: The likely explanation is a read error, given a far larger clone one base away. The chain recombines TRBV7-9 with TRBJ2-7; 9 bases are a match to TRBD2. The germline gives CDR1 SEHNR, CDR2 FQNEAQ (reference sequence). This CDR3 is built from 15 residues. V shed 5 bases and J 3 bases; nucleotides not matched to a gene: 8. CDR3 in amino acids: CASSPYSGSIYEQYF. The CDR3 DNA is TGTGCCAGCAGCCCATATAGCGGGAGTATCTACGAGCAGTACTTC. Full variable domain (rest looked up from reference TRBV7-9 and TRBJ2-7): DTGVSQNPRHKITKRGQNVTFRCDPISEHNRLYWYRQTLGQGPEFLTYFQNEAQLEKSRLLSDRFSAERPKGSFSTLEIQRTEQGDSAMYLCASSPYSGSIYEQYFGPGTRLTVT.

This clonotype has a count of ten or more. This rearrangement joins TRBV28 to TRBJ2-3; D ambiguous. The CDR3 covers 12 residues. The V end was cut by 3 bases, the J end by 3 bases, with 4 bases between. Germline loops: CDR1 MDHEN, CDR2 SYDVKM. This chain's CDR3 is CASSLVTDTQYF. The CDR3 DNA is TGTGCCAGCAGTTTGGTGACAGATACGCAGTATTTT.

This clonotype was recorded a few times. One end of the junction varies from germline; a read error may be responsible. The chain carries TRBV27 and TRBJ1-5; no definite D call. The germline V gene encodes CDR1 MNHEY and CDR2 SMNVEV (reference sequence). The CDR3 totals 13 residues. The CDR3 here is CASIPGSGQPHHF. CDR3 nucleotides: TGTGCCAGCATCCCGGGGAGCGGTCAGCCCCATCATTTT.

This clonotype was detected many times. CDR3 in amino acids: CASMRGDQETQYF. The CDR3 DNA sequence: TGTGCCAGCATGAGGGGAGACCAAGAGACCCAGTACTTC. This chain links TRBV10-3 with TRBJ2-5; either TRBD1 or TRBD2 may fit D (5 bases each). The CDR3 extends over 13 amino acids. Trimming cost V 10 bases and J 0 bases, with 12 bases left between them. Germline CDR1 is ENHRY and CDR2 is SYGVKD.

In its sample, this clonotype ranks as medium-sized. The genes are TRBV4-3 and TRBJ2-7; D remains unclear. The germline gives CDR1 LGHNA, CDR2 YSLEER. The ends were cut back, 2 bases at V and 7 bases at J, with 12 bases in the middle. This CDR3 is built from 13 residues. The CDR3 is CASSQSFYREQYF. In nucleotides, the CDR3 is TGCGCCAGCAGCCAATCCTTCTATAGGGAGCAGTACTTC.

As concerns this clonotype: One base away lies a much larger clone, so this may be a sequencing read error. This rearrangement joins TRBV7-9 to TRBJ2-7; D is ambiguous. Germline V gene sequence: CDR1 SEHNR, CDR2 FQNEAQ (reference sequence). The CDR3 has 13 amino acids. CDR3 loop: CASSFGLNYDQYF. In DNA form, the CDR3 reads TGTGCCAGCAGCTTCGGGCTAAACTACGATCAGTACTTC.

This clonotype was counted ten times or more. CDR3 nucleotide sequence: TGTGCCAGCAGTGAGGGGACAGGGAGCCACAATGAGCAGTTCTTC. This encodes CASSEGTGSHNEQFF. The gene calls are TRBV25-1 and TRBJ2-1; 9 nucleotides agree with TRBD1. In germline, CDR1 is MGHDK, CDR2 SYGVNS. The CDR3 is 15 amino acids. V lost 3 bases, J lost 5 bases, and 5 bases stayed unmatched. Drawing the rest from reference TRBV25-1 and TRBJ2-1, the complete variable domain is EADIYQTPRYLVIGTGKKITLECSQTMGHDKMYWYQQDPGMELHLIHYSYGVNSTEKGDLSSESTVSRIRTEHFPLTLESARPSHTSQYLCASSEGTGSHNEQFFGPGTRLTVL.

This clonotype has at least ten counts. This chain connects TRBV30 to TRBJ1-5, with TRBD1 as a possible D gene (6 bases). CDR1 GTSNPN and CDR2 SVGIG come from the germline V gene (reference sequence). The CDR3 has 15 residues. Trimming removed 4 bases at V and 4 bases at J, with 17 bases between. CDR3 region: CAWKVGGQINQPQHF. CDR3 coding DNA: TGTGCCTGGAAAGTCGGGGGCCAAATTAATCAGCCCCAGCATTTT.